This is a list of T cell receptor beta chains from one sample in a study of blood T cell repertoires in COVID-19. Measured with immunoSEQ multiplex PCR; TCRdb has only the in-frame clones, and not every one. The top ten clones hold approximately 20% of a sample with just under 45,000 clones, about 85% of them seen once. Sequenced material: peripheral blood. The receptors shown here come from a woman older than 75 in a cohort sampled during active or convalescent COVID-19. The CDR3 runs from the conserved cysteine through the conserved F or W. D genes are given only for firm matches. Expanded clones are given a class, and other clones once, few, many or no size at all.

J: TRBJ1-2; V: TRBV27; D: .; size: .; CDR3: CASSSWDTVNYGYTF; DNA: TGTGCCAGCAGTTCGTGGGACACTGTTAACTATGGCTACACCTTC
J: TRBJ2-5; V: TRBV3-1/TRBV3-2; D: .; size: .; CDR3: CASSQEGLAQETQYF; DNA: TGTGCCAGCAGCCAAGAGGGGCTGGCTCAAGAGACCCAGTACTTC
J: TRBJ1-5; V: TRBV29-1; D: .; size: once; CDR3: CSVRDNYNQPQHF; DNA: TGCAGCGTTAGGGACAACTACAATCAGCCCCAGCATTTT
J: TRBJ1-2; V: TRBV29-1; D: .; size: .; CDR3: CSVDHGRNYGYTF; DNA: TGCAGCGTTGATCACGGGAGGAACTATGGCTACACCTTC
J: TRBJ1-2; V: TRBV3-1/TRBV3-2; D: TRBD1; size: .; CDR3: CASSQSPGQGAPYGYTF; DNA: TGTGCCAGCAGCCAGAGTCCGGGACAGGGGGCCCCTTATGGCTACACCTTC
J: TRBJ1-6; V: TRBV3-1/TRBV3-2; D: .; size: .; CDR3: CASSPFDSSPLHF; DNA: TGTGCCAGCAGCCCCTTTGATAGTTCACCCCTCCACTTT
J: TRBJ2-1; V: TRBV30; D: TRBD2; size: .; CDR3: CAWSVRLAGVGEQFF; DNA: TGTGCCTGGAGTGTACGACTAGCGGGAGTCGGCGAGCAGTTCTTC
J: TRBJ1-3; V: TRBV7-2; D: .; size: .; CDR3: CASSPSSGNTIYF; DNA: TGTGCCAGCAGCCCGTCGTCTGGAAACACCATATATTTT
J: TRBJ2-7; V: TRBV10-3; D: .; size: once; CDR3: CAISTGKAYEQYF; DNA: TGTGCCATCAGTACAGGGAAAGCCTACGAGCAGTACTTC
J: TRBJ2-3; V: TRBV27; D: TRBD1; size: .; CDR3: CASSLRTGRVADTQYF; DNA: TGTGCCAGCAGTTTGCGGACAGGAAGGGTGGCAGATACGCAGTATTTT
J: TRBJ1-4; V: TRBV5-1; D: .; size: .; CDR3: CASSLRPGRAANEKLFF; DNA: TGCGCCAGCAGCTTGCGTCCCGGCAGGGCGGCTAATGAAAAACTGTTTTTT
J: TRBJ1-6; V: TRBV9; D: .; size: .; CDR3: CASSASPGDSPLHF; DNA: TGTGCCAGCAGCGCGTCGCCGGGGGATTCACCCCTCCACTTT
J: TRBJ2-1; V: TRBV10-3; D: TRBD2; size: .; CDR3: CAISEGVAGGHEQFF; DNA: TGTGCCATCAGTGAGGGGGTAGCGGGAGGCCATGAGCAGTTCTTC
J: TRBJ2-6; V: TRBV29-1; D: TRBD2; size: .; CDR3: CSVVPGDYSSGANVLTF; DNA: TGCAGCGTCGTGCCCGGGGACTACAGCTCTGGGGCCAACGTCCTGACTTTC
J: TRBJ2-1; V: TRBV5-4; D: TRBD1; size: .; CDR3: CASSLETGAFYNEQFF; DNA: TGTGCCAGCAGCTTGGAGACAGGGGCGTTCTACAATGAGCAGTTCTTC
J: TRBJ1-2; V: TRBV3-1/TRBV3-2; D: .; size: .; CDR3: CASTFSANYGYTF; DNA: TGTGCCAGCACTTTCTCTGCTAACTATGGCTACACCTTC